These T cell receptor beta chains were read from a single sample in a study of post-analysis software for immune sequencing data. TCRdb reprocessed the PCR reads with MiXCR, giving one entry per CDR3 protein. The sample comprises fewer than 700,000 distinct CDR3 sequences, around 47% of which are singletons, and about 1.5% rests with the top ten. Input material: blood. The receptors stem from a girl aged 10-17 years with multiple sclerosis. Each CDR3 is given with its conserved first and last residue. Only some rows state a clone size, as once, few, many or a class for expanded clones.

j_call	v_call	clone_size	cdr3_aa
TRBJ2-5	TRBV5-1	-	CASKSMGSGQETQYF
TRBJ2-1	TRBV13	-	CASSLVAGGTEQFF
TRBJ2-7	TRBV4-1	-	CASSQGQDLYEQYF
TRBJ2-6	TRBV10-3	few	CAISDESLSGANVLTF
TRBJ2-5	TRBV7-2	-	CASSLVSPAQYF
TRBJ2-7	TRBV6-5	few	CASSYSKGRREQYF
TRBJ2-1	TRBV5-1	-	CASSFAIAGEREQFF
TRBJ1-2	TRBV12-3/TRBV12-4	many	CASSRDSYGYTF
TRBJ2-3	TRBV12-3/TRBV12-4	-	CASSQRLAGVDTQYF
TRBJ2-1	TRBV7-9	few	CASSPRLAGYNEQFF
TRBJ2-1	TRBV6-1	-	CASSEGGLYNEQFF
TRBJ2-1	TRBV12-3/TRBV12-4	few	CASSPGVWQFF
TRBJ1-2	TRBV12-3/TRBV12-4	few	CASSLTRSNGYTF
TRBJ1-2	TRBV7-9	-	CASSLGDDRLDGYTF
TRBJ2-7	TRBV29-1	-	CSVVEAQEGRSSYEQYF
TRBJ1-4	TRBV5-8	few	CASSSYSGREKLFF
TRBJ2-2	TRBV5-4	few	CASSLEPATGELFF
TRBJ2-1	TRBV5-5	-	CASSSLQGWDEQFF
TRBJ1-1	TRBV4-2	-	CASSPEGRPGEAFF
TRBJ1-2	TRBV7-3	-	CASSPNSRGRGGYTF
TRBJ2-1	TRBV5-1	-	CASSRTSLAGVINEQFF
TRBJ1-2	TRBV5-6	-	CASNLREGVHYGYTF
TRBJ1-4	TRBV9	-	CASSVIRGEGEKLFF
TRBJ2-1	TRBV5-1	-	CASSEDRAYNEQFF
TRBJ2-1	TRBV7-9	-	CASSLLGTSGSFYNEQFF
TRBJ2-1	TRBV20-1	once	CSAPITGKAYNEQFF
TRBJ2-1	TRBV7-3	few	CASSSNRNERFF
TRBJ2-7	TRBV25-1	once	CASSELSGGQTYEQYF
TRBJ2-5	TRBV7-3	-	CASSPTSGAETQYF
TRBJ2-4	TRBV12-3/TRBV12-4	few	CASSQLRTGDIQYF
TRBJ1-1	TRBV7-9	-	CASSPTGPTEAFF